This TCR beta chain was sequenced for a study of T cell responses to AZD1222 COVID-19 vaccine. About the study: Pooling of second doses given at about 4 or about 12 weeks was done.

Profiling relied on immunoSEQ multiplex PCR, and the TCRdb table lists in-frame clones only, not all of them. The table lists about 130,000 clones, about 89% of them singletons, with around 4% in the top ten. Details on this clone: Antigen: not known.

Study-level results: There were repertoire samples only from the period after the peak T cell response.

The CDR3 is 13 residues long. V lost 5 bases, J lost 8 bases, and 16 bases lay in between. Germline V gene data show CDR1 as MNHNY and CDR2 as SVGAGI (reference sequence). This receptor was taken from an adult in good health. V gene TRBV6-6 combines with J gene TRBJ2-7; D is unresolved. The sample in question was peripheral blood, obtained on day 0 of AZD1222 vaccination. CDR3 coding DNA: TGTGCCAGCAGTATAGTCTCCCTCGGCCAGCAGTACTTC. Encoded protein: CASSIVSLGQQYF.